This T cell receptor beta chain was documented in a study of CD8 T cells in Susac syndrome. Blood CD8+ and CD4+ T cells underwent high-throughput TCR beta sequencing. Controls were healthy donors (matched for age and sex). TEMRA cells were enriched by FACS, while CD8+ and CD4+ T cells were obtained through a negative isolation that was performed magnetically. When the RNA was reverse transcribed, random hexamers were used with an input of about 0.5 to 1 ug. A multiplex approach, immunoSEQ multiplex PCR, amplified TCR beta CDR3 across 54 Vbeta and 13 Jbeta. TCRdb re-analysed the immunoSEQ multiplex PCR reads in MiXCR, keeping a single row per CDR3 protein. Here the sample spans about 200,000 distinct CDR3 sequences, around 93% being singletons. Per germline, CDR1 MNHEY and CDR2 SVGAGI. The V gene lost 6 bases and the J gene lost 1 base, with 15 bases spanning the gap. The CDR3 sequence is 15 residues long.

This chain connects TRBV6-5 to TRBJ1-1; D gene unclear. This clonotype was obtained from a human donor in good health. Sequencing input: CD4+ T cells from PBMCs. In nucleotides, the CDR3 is TGTGCCAGCAGGCCCGATAGTCAGAAGAACACTGAAGCTTTCTTT. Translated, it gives CASRPDSQKNTEAFF.